The 8 T cell receptor beta chains below were found in one sample sequenced in a study of preoperative IRX-2 immunotherapy in early breast cancer. Treatment specified: preoperative locoregional IRX-2 cytokine immunotherapy. Measured with immunoSEQ multiplex PCR; TCRdb has only the in-frame clones, and not every one. The sample yields a few thousand clones, 77% seen once. The specimen comprised tumor tissue, sampled after IRX-2 immunotherapy. The receptors come from a human donor with breast cancer.

This chain links TRBV11-3 with TRBJ1-3; 7 positions match TRBD1. Losses at the gene ends were 5 bases for V and 1 base for J; bases not matched to a gene: 5. Germline CDR1 SGHNT, CDR2 YENEEA. The CDR3 is 15 residues long. The CDR3 sequence: CASSRQGTSGNTIYF. As DNA, the CDR3 is TGTGCCAGCAGCAGACAGGGAACGTCTGGAAACACCATATATTTT.

The chain combines TRBV15 with TRBJ2-1; the D is unclear. CDR1 is LNHNV and CDR2 is YYDKDF in the germline V gene (reference sequence). This CDR3 spans 16 amino acids. Trimming pared 1 base from V and 0 bases from J, leaving 10 bases between. CDR3 in amino acids: CATSRAGLSSYNEQFF. The CDR3 DNA reads as TGTGCCACCAGCAGAGCCGGGCTTAGCTCCTACAATGAGCAGTTCTTC.

The rearrangement uses TRBV6-8 and TRBJ2-3; 8 bases fit TRBD2. The germline gives CDR1 MNHGY, CDR2 SAAAGT. V dropped 2 bases and J dropped 0; count of bases not matched to a gene: 4. This CDR3 comprises 16 residues. The CDR3 bases are TGTGCCAGCAGTTACGAGTCGGGGGGGAGCACAGATACGCAGTATTTT. This codes for CASSYESGGSTDTQYF.

The genes are TRBV7-6 and TRBJ2-7; maybe TRBD2 (7 bases). Germline CDR1 is SGHVS and CDR2 is FNYEAQ. V was cut by 3 bases and J by 3 bases, with 18 bases left in between. This CDR3 is 16 amino acids long. The chain's CDR3 is CASSFGGQGRVYEQYV. The CDR3 nucleotides read TGTGCCAGCAGCTTCGGGGGGCAGGGGCGCGTCTACGAGCAGTACGTC.

The chain combines TRBV1 with TRBJ2-2. TRBV1 is deemed a pseudogene. This CDR3 contains 17 residues. The CDR3 reads CASSQVDMGMITGELFF. The CDR3 DNA sequence: TGCGCCAGCAGCCAAGTAGATATGGGAATGATCACCGGGGAGCTGTTTTTT.

The V call is TRBV18, the J call TRBJ1-5; TRBD1 might be the D (6 bases). V lost 5 bases and J lost 7, with 12 bases in between. This CDR3 has 13 residues. Germline V CDR1 and CDR2: KGHSH, LQKENI. Here the CDR3 reads CASSETGDQPQHF. The DNA for the CDR3 is TGTGCCAGCTCAGAGACAGGTGACCAGCCCCAGCATTTT.

This clone has just one count. The chain links TRBV18 to TRBJ1-1; 9 bases map to TRBD1. Looked up from germline, CDR1 is KGHSH and CDR2 is LQKENI. The CDR3 extends over 16 amino acids. V lost 6 bases to trimming and J lost 0 bases; unmatched junction nucleotides: 8. This chain's CDR3 is CASSSGTGSMNTEAFF. In nucleotides, the CDR3 is TGTGCCAGCTCGTCCGGGACAGGGTCCATGAACACTGAAGCTTTCTTT.

This sequence joins TRBV11-3 and TRBJ1-2; 7 bases align to TRBD1. Trimming took 5 bases from V and 8 from J; bases not matched to a gene: 11. CDR1 is SGHNT and CDR2 is YENEEA in the germline V gene. This CDR3 spans 14 amino acids. The CDR3 nucleotides are TGTGCCAGCAGCCGAAACAGGGGCGAAAAGGGCTACACCTTC. It specifies CASSRNRGEKGYTF.